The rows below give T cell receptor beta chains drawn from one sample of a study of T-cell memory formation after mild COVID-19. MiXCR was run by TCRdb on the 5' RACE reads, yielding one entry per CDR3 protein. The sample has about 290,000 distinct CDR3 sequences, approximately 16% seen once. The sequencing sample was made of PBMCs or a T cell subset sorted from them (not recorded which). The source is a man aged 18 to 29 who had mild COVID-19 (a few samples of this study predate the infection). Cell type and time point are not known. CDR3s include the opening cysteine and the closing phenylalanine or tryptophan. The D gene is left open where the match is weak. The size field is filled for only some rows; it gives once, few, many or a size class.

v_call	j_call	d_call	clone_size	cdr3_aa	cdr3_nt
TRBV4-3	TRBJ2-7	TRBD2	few	CAQAGGPSSYEQYF	TGCGCTCAAGCGGGGGGGCCAAGCTCCTACGAGCAGTACTTC
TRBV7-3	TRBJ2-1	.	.	CASSLIAANEQFF	TGTGCCAGCAGCTTAATAGCAGCCAATGAGCAGTTCTTC
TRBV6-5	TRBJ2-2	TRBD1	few	CASSLPMGQGAQGELFF	TGTGCCAGCAGTCTACCTATGGGACAGGGGGCGCAAGGGGAGCTGTTTTTT
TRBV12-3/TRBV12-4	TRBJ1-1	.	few	CASSDPGGRTEAFF	TGTGCCAGCAGTGACCCGGGCGGGCGGACTGAAGCTTTCTTT
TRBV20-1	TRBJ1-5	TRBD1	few	CSASPGGSGQPQHF	TGCAGTGCAAGCCCAGGGGGATCGGGCCAGCCCCAGCATTTT
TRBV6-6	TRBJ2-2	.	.	CASSYWDTSGEMFF	TGTGCCAGCAGTTACTGGGACACCTCCGGGGAGATGTTTTTT
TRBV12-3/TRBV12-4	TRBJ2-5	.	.	CASSPGGQKIQETQYF	TGTGCCAGCAGCCCCGGTGGACAGAAGATCCAAGAGACCCAGTACTTC
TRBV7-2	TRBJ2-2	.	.	CASSLGARGTGELFF	TGTGCCAGCAGCTTAGGGGCCCGCGGCACCGGGGAGCTGTTTTTT
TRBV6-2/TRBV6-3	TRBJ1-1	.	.	CASNPGYGTEAFF	TGTGCCAGTAATCCAGGGTACGGCACTGAAGCTTTCTTT
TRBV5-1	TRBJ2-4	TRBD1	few	CASSWGDREDKNIQYF	TGCGCCAGCAGCTGGGGGGACAGGGAGGACAAAAACATTCAGTACTTC
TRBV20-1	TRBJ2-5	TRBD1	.	CSARPGGKETQYF	TGCAGTGCTAGGCCAGGGGGAAAAGAGACCCAGTACTTC
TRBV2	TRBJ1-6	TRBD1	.	CASVREGQTHSPLHF	TGTGCCAGCGTGCGAGAGGGACAGACACATTCACCCCTCCACTTT
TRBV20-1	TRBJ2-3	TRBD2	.	CSASGLADTDTQYF	TGCAGTGCTAGCGGACTAGCGGACACAGATACGCAGTATTTT
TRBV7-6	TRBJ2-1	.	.	CASSLAGSVTYNEQFF	TGTGCCAGCAGCTTAGCCGGTTCGGTTACCTACAATGAGCAGTTCTTC